This T cell receptor (beta chain) was found in a study of T cells in Graves' hyperthyroidism and ophthalmopathy. This clonotype was recorded at least ten times. Amplification of TCR beta CDR3 regions was performed using RNA transcripts as template. A set of HTBI primers served as the primers for a first-round RT-PCR of the TCR CDR3. MiXCR was run by TCRdb on the multiplex PCR reads, yielding one entry per CDR3 protein. The sample records about 600,000 distinct CDR3 sequences, more than 15% being singletons. Germline V CDR1 and CDR2: SGHRS, YFSETQ. CDR3 length: 15 amino acids. Trimming removed 4 bases from V and 2 bases from J; junction bases left unmatched: 5.

The receptor comes from a woman between 35 and 50 years old with Graves' ophthalmopathy. The sequenced material came from blood. The genes are TRBV5-1 and TRBJ2-1, with 8 nucleotides matching TRBD1. CDR3 sequence (DNA): TGCGCCAGCAGCATAGGACAGGGCACCTACAATGAGCAGTTCTTC. It specifies CASSIGQGTYNEQFF. Full variable domain (remainder filled in from reference TRBV5-1 and TRBJ2-1): KAGVTQTPRYLIKTRGQQVTLSCSPISGHRSVSWYQQTPGQGLQFLFEYFSETQRNKGNFPGRFSGRQFSNSRSEMNVSTLELGDSALYLCASSIGQGTYNEQFFGPGTRLTVL.